The 15 T cell receptor beta chains given below trace back to one sample, sequenced in a study of a mutant IDH1 vaccine in newly diagnosed glioma. No antigen has been identified for these receptors. Time point described: week 47, end of study. Vaccination comprised doses that each held 300 ug of mutant IDH1 20-mer peptide, plus topical imiquimod. Clones were sequenced by immunoSEQ multiplex PCR, and TCRdb holds only the in-frame ones, with some missing. Here the sample spans about 59,000 clones, under 85% being singletons. The specimen comprised PBMCs, sampled from a glioma patient whose treatment included an IDH1 peptide vaccine. The receptors derive from a man aged 25 to 45 with glioma.

The chain joins TRBV6-1 to TRBJ2-4; 9 bases line up with TRBD1. The CDR3 spans 15 residues. V was pared by 4 bases and J by 13 bases, with 14 bases of the junction left unmatched. Germline CDR1 MNHNS, CDR2 SASEGT. The CDR3 DNA reads as TGTGCCAGCAGTGGGTCTTCGGGACAGGGTCTCGGCCAGTACTTC. The encoded protein is CASSGSSGQGLGQYF.

This chain connects TRBV5-1 to TRBJ1-2; the D gene is possibly TRBD1 (5 bases). CDR1 is SGHRS, CDR2 YFSETQ, per germline. The length of the CDR3 is 16 residues. V lost 0 bases to trimming and J lost 0 bases, with 12 bases between them. CDR3 in amino acids: CASSLARATSNYGYTF. DNA of the CDR3: TGCGCCAGCAGCTTGGCCAGGGCCACTTCTAACTATGGCTACACCTTC. Looking up the rest from reference TRBV5-1 and TRBJ1-2 gives the full variable domain: KAGVTQTPRYLIKTRGQQVTLSCSPISGHRSVSWYQQTPGQGLQFLFEYFSETQRNKGNFPGRFSGRQFSNSRSEMNVSTLELGDSALYLCASSLARATSNYGYTFGSGTRLTVV.

V is TRBV5-1 and J is TRBJ2-1; D possibly matches TRBD1 or TRBD2 (5 bases each). Germline assignment: CDR1 SGHRS and CDR2 YFSETQ. The CDR3 runs 13 residues. V dropped 0 bases and J dropped 8 bases, with 9 bases sitting between them. CDR3 nucleotides: TGCGCCAGCAGCTTGGGGGGGTTGGATGAGCAGTTCTTC. It specifies CASSLGGLDEQFF.

The chain couples TRBV18 to TRBJ1-1, with a weak D call TRBD1 (6 bases). Germline V CDR1 and CDR2: KGHSH, LQKENI. V was clipped by 6 bases and J by 6 bases, with 17 bases between them. CDR3 size: 14 residues. The CDR3 DNA follows: TGTGCCAGCTCCCCGAGTCGATCAGGGGCTGAAGCTTTCTTT. Protein sequence: CASSPSRSGAEAFF.

This clone was detected only once. J is TRBJ2-3 and V is TRBV5-1; a possible D gene is TRBD2 (5 bases). The ends were cut back, 0 bases at V and 5 bases at J, with 13 bases in the middle. Germline V gives CDR1 SGHRS, CDR2 YFSETQ. CDR3 length: 15 amino acids. CDR3 region: CASSLGGLKEDTQYF. CDR3 DNA: TGCGCCAGCAGCTTGGGAGGGCTGAAAGAAGATACGCAGTATTTT.

V gene TRBV7-9 combines with J gene TRBJ2-7, with D perhaps matching TRBD1 (6 bases). Germline-derived CDR1 and CDR2 are SEHNR and FQNEAQ (reference sequence). V dropped 5 bases and J dropped 6 bases, with 11 bases sitting between them. The CDR3 runs to 12 residues. CDR3 sequence: CASSGRDIEQYF. In DNA, the CDR3 is TGTGCCAGCAGCGGTCGGGACATCGAGCAGTACTTC.

This sequence joins TRBV9 and TRBJ2-5; the D gene is possibly TRBD2 (5 bases). The CDR3 consists of 14 residues. Germline CDR1 is SGDLS and CDR2 is YYNGEE. With 3 bases removed from V and 7 bases from J, the gap between germline ends came to 16 bases. The DNA of the CDR3 is TGTGCCAGCAGCGGAGGGAAGGGTTGGGGGACCCAGTACTTC. This translates into CASSGGKGWGTQYF. Full variable domain (outside the CDR3, taken from reference TRBV9 and TRBJ2-5): DSGVTQTPKHLITATGQRVTLRCSPRSGDLSVYWYQQSLDQGLQFLIQYYNGEERAKGNILERFSAQQFPDLHSELNLSSLELGDSALYFCASSGGKGWGTQYFGPGTRLLVL.

The chain joins TRBV27 to TRBJ2-7, with TRBD1 matching 7 bases. V lost 6 bases, J lost 2 bases, and 16 bases stayed unmatched. The CDR3 has 17 amino acids. Germline V gene data show CDR1 as MNHEY and CDR2 as SMNVEV (reference sequence). CDR3 sequence reads: CASRPMDRPFPPYEQYF. CDR3 sequence (DNA): TGTGCCAGCAGACCCATGGACAGGCCCTTCCCCCCCTACGAGCAGTACTTC.

The chain links TRBV5-5 to TRBJ1-1; TRBD1 matches at 12 bases. Germline V lookup: CDR1 SGHKS, CDR2 YYEKEE (reference sequence). Trimming removed 3 bases from V and 2 bases from J; junction bases left unmatched: 2. There are 15 residues in the CDR3. The CDR3 is CASSWGQGANTEAFF. The CDR3 DNA sequence: TGTGCCAGCAGCTGGGGACAGGGGGCTAACACTGAAGCTTTCTTT.

This rearrangement joins TRBV18 to TRBJ1-6, with D possibly matching TRBD1 (6 bases). Trimming took off 3 bases at V and 9 bases at J, with 15 bases between the two ends. Germline values: CDR1 KGHSH, CDR2 LQKENI. The CDR3 extends over 15 amino acids. Written as DNA, the CDR3 is TGTGCCAGCTCACCCTCCCGGGGGGGGCGTTCACCCCTCCACTTT. This translates into CASSPSRGGRSPLHF.

The chain links TRBV7-7 to TRBJ2-2; D is uncertain. The ends were cut back, 1 base at V and 1 base at J, with 10 bases in the middle. The germline V gene has CDR1 SSHAT and CDR2 FNYEAQ (reference sequence). CDR3 length equals 16 residues. The CDR3 DNA sequence: TGTGCCAGCAGCTTAGGACCCCCGTTGAACACCGGGGAGCTGTTTTTT. Translation gives CASSLGPPLNTGELFF.

This sequence joins TRBV15 and TRBJ1-2, with D hard to call. This CDR3 contains 14 residues. V lost 6 bases to trimming and J lost 1 base, with 12 bases between them. CDR1 and CDR2 (germline): LNHNV, YYDKDF (reference sequence). CDR3 nucleotides: TGTGCCACCAGAGGCGGACGCAATAACTATGGCTACACCTTC. It encodes CATRGGRNNYGYTF.

V usage is TRBV7-9 and J usage is TRBJ2-7; D is perhaps TRBD1 (6 bases). There are 13 residues in the CDR3. Looked up from germline, CDR1 is SEHNR and CDR2 is FQNEAQ (reference sequence). Trimming shortened V by 1 base and J by 2 bases, and 6 bases separated the two germline ends. Here the CDR3 DNA reads TGTGCCAGCAGCTTAGAGGGGGCCTACGAGCAGTACTTC. Its translation: CASSLEGAYEQYF.

This clone occurred once. The chain combines TRBV28 with TRBJ1-2; TRBD1 matches at 11 bases. The J segment lost 5 bases and the V segment lost 6 bases, leaving 14 bases of the junction unmatched. Germline V CDR1 and CDR2: MDHEN, SYDVKM. The CDR3 sequence is 17 residues long. This chain's CDR3 is CASRSTGTGGGLYGYTF. The CDR3 bases are TGTGCCAGCAGATCCACCGGGACAGGGGGTGGTTTGTATGGCTACACCTTC.

The J gene is TRBJ1-1, the V gene TRBV6-1; 8 positions match TRBD1. Germline trimming cut 2 bases from V and 3 bases from J; bases unmatched to any gene: 14. This CDR3 is built from 18 residues. Germline CDR1 MNHNS, CDR2 SASEGT. CDR3 sequence reads: CASSENESQGAAYTEAFF. For the CDR3, the DNA is TGTGCCAGCAGTGAAAACGAAAGCCAGGGGGCGGCGTACACTGAAGCTTTCTTT.